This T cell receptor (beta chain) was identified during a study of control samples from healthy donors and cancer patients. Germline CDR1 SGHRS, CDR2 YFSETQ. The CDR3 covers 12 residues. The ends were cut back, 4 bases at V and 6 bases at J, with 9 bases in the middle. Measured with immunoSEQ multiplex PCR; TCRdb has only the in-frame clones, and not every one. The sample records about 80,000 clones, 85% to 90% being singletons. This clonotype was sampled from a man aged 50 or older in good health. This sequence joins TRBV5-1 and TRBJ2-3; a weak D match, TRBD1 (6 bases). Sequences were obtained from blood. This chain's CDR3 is CASSVDRDTQYF. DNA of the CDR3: TGCGCCAGCAGCGTCGACAGGGATACGCAGTATTTT.